These T cell receptor beta chains were read from a single sample in a study of cytomegalovirus exposure and HLA in healthy donors. TCRdb's copy holds only in-frame clones and misses some; the assay was immunoSEQ multiplex PCR. Of about 130,000 clones in the sample, roughly 95% were seen once. The material sequenced was PBMCs. These receptors were taken from a man aged 18-30 years in good health and CMV-seronegative. The CDR3 runs from the conserved cysteine through the conserved F or W. Each record gives: CDR3 protein, CDR3 DNA, J gene, clone size, V gene, D gene. The D gene is left open where the match is weak. Expanded clones get a size class; other rows say once, few or many, or leave the size out.

CASSLALAGEFNEQFF,TGTGCCAGCAGCTTGGCGCTAGCGGGAGAGTTCAATGAGCAGTTCTTC,TRBJ2-1,.,TRBV5-6,TRBD2
CASGMTGWTDTQYF,TGTGCCAGCGGGATGACAGGGTGGACAGATACGCAGTATTTT,TRBJ2-3,.,TRBV28,TRBD1
CASSVGAGIEQFF,TGTGCCAGCAGCGTAGGGGCCGGTATTGAGCAGTTCTTC,TRBJ2-1,.,TRBV9,.
CASSVALAGVAYNEQFF,TGTGCCAGCAGCGTAGCTCTAGCGGGAGTGGCCTACAATGAGCAGTTCTTC,TRBJ2-1,.,TRBV9,TRBD2
CASSPLIDTQYF,TGTGCCAGCTCACCTCTAATAGATACGCAGTATTTT,TRBJ2-3,.,TRBV18,.
CASSPGTHGTEAFF,TGTGCCAGCAGCCCCGGGACTCATGGCACTGAAGCTTTCTTT,TRBJ1-1,.,TRBV5-6,.
CAWLKERVANTEAFF,TGTGCCTGGTTAAAGGAACGGGTGGCGAACACTGAAGCTTTCTTT,TRBJ1-1,.,TRBV30,.
CASSLTDSNQPQHF,TGTGCCAGCAGCCTGACAGATAGCAATCAGCCCCAGCATTTT,TRBJ1-5,.,TRBV9,.
CASSFRTSRGNGYTF,TGTGCCAGCAGTTTCAGGACATCCCGAGGTAATGGCTACACCTTC,TRBJ1-2,once,TRBV28,.
CASSVQGKNEQFF,TGTGCCAGCAGCGTACAGGGGAAGAATGAGCAGTTCTTC,TRBJ2-1,.,TRBV7-3,TRBD1
CASSSGHPQETQYF,TGTGCCAGCAGCTCCGGACACCCCCAAGAGACCCAGTACTTC,TRBJ2-5,.,TRBV7-9,.
CASTITSGSSYEQYF,TGTGCCAGCACCATCACTAGCGGAAGCTCCTACGAGCAGTACTTC,TRBJ2-7,.,TRBV6-5,TRBD2
CASSLASGEQYF,TGTGCCAGCAGCTTAGCGTCGGGCGAGCAGTACTTC,TRBJ2-7,.,TRBV7-2,.
CASSLGGNGDTQYF,TGTGCCAGCAGTTTGGGGGGGAACGGAGATACGCAGTATTTT,TRBJ2-3,.,TRBV27,TRBD2
CASSNVDSASGLYEQYF,TGTGCCAGCAGCAACGTAGACAGCGCTAGCGGGTTATACGAGCAGTACTTC,TRBJ2-7,.,TRBV21-1,.
CASSVSGTGGYNEQFF,TGTGCCAGCAGCGTAAGCGGGACAGGGGGCTACAATGAGCAGTTCTTC,TRBJ2-1,.,TRBV9,TRBD1
CASSLRPSGGYNEQFF,TGTGCCAGCAGCTTGCGTCCTAGCGGGGGCTACAATGAGCAGTTCTTC,TRBJ2-1,once,TRBV5-8,TRBD2
CASSLAGGNQPQHF,TGTGCCAGCAGCTTAGCAGGGGGCAATCAGCCCCAGCATTTT,TRBJ1-5,.,TRBV7-2,.
CSALEAGGLSEQYF,TGCAGCGCCCTGGAGGCAGGGGGCCTCTCCGAGCAGTACTTC,TRBJ2-7,.,TRBV29-1,TRBD1
CASRPMTSFHNEQFF,TGTGCCAGCAGGCCCATGACTAGCTTTCACAATGAGCAGTTCTTC,TRBJ2-1,.,TRBV28,TRBD2
CASGIAGEGETQYF,TGTGCCAGCGGAATAGCGGGAGAGGGGGAGACCCAGTACTTC,TRBJ2-5,.,TRBV27,TRBD2
CASSYSTGLNEKLFF,TGTGCCAGCAGTTACTCGACGGGGTTGAATGAAAAACTGTTTTTT,TRBJ1-4,once,TRBV6-5,.
CASSFEPPGGRETQYF,TGTGCCAGCAGTTTCGAGCCACCAGGGGGGCGAGAGACCCAGTACTTC,TRBJ2-5,.,TRBV27,.
CASRETGNTEAFF,TGTGCCAGCAGGGAGACAGGGAACACTGAAGCTTTCTTT,TRBJ1-1,.,TRBV27,.